One and the same sample provided the 11 T cell receptor beta chains below, sequenced in a study of identical twins. MiXCR was run by TCRdb on the 5' RACE reads, yielding one entry per CDR3 protein. Here the sample spans about 530,000 distinct CDR3 sequences, roughly 15% being singletons. The same sample was also used in a study of yellow fever vaccine responses in identical twins.

The sample taken for sequencing was CD4+ T cells sorted from blood. The receptors were gathered from a woman aged 18 to 35 in good health.

This clonotype was counted a few times. The chain combines TRBV3-1 with TRBJ2-2, with D perhaps matching TRBD2 (6 bases). Per the germline V gene, CDR1 is LGHDT and CDR2 is YNNKEL (reference sequence). This CDR3 has 15 amino acids. V lost 5 bases, J lost 2 bases, and 12 bases lay in between. As DNA, the CDR3 is TGTGCCAGCAGCGTCATCGGGGGAAACACCGGGGAGCTGTTTTTT. Translation gives CASSVIGGNTGELFF.

The sample holds a few counts of this clonotype. The chain carries TRBV11-1 and TRBJ2-1, with D perhaps TRBD1 or TRBD2 (5 bases each). The CDR3 is made up of 15 amino acids. Germline values: CDR1 SGHAT, CDR2 FQDESV (reference sequence). V lost 4 bases to trimming and J lost 7 bases, with 17 bases between them. CDR3 residues: CASSSTRGRLNEQFF. The CDR3 bases are TGTGCCAGCAGCTCTACCCGGGGACGCCTAAATGAGCAGTTCTTC.

This clonotype was seen only a few times. This rearrangement joins TRBV10-3 to TRBJ2-2; no clear D. The CDR3 extends over 13 amino acids. Germline CDR1 ENHRY, CDR2 SYGVKD. Trimming took off 10 bases at V and 2 bases at J, with 11 bases between the two ends. The CDR3: CASMRINTGELFF. The CDR3 DNA is TGTGCCAGCATGAGGATCAACACCGGGGAGCTGTTTTTT.

V is TRBV20-1 and J is TRBJ2-1; D gene unclear. V was pared by 5 bases and J by 9 bases, with 17 bases between. Germline assignment: CDR1 DFQATT and CDR2 SNEGSKA (reference sequence). CDR3 length: 13 residues. The CDR3 region is CSARDGPGGEQFF. The CDR3 DNA follows: TGCAGTGCTCGCGATGGGCCTGGTGGTGAGCAGTTCTTC.

The chain recombines TRBV2 with TRBJ2-2, with unresolved D. Trimming took off 6 bases at V and 4 bases at J, with 9 bases between the two ends. The CDR3 contains 13 residues. The germline V gene has CDR1 SNHLY and CDR2 FYNNEI. For the CDR3, the DNA is TGTGCCAGCAGGCAGCGCGGCACCGGGGAGCTGTTTTTT. It is translated as CASRQRGTGELFF.

This clonotype appeared many times. This rearrangement joins TRBV11-2 to TRBJ1-3; D unresolved. V was trimmed by 5 bases and J by 0 bases, leaving 8 bases between them. The CDR3 is 14 residues long. Germline V gives CDR1 SGHAT, CDR2 FQNNGV. CDR3 nucleotide sequence: TGTGCCAGCAGCCCCGTGGTCTCTGGAAACACCATATATTTT. Amino acids: CASSPVVSGNTIYF.

The chain is built from TRBV12-3 or TRBV12-4 and TRBJ2-1; 12 nucleotides match TRBD2. The J segment lost 7 bases and the V segment lost 7 bases, leaving 5 bases of the junction unmatched. CDR3 size: 14 residues. In nucleotides, the CDR3 is TGTGCCAGCACCTCGACTAGCGGGAGAAATGAGCAGTTCTTC. Translation gives CASTSTSGRNEQFF.

This chain links TRBV11-2 with TRBJ2-2, with D perhaps matching TRBD1 (6 bases). The V and J ends lost 5 bases and 5 bases respectively, with 18 bases between them. CDR1 SGHAT and CDR2 FQNNGV come from the germline V gene. This CDR3 spans 16 amino acids. The CDR3: CASSTIDRSITGELFF. The CDR3 nucleotides read TGTGCCAGCAGCACGATCGACAGGTCGATTACCGGGGAGCTGTTTTTT. Using reference TRBV11-2 and TRBJ2-2 for the parts outside the CDR3, the full variable domain is EAGVAQSPRYKIIEKRQSVAFWCNPISGHATLYWYQQILGQGPKLLIQFQNNGVVDDSQLPKDRFSAERLKGVDSTLKIQPAKLEDSAVYLCASSTIDRSITGELFFGEGSRLTVL.

The chain links TRBV7-6 to TRBJ1-4; possibly TRBD1 for D (6 bases). V lost 4 bases, J lost 3 bases, and 12 bases lay in between. The CDR3 runs to 15 residues. Germline V gene sequence: CDR1 SGHVS, CDR2 FNYEAQ. CDR3 coding DNA: TGTGCCAGCAGCTCCATCAGGGGTCCTAATGAAAAACTGTTTTTT. Translated: CASSSIRGPNEKLFF.

This clonotype was counted only a few times. The CDR3 loop reads CASSQDLPNGYTGELFF. The CDR3 nucleotides read TGCGCCAGCAGCCAAGATCTCCCCAATGGGTACACCGGGGAGCTGTTTTTT. The V call is TRBV4-1, the J call TRBJ2-2; D remains unclear. V lost 0 bases and J lost 3, with 14 bases in between. The CDR3 spans 17 residues. Germline V gene sequence: CDR1 MGHRA, CDR2 YSYEKL.

The chain employs TRBV20-1 and TRBJ1-5; TRBD1 is a possible D gene (6 bases). The CDR3 is made up of 15 amino acids. The germline V gene encodes CDR1 DFQATT and CDR2 SNEGSKA (reference sequence). V lost 3 bases and J 4 bases, leaving 16 bases between the germline ends. In nucleotides, the CDR3 is TGCAGTGCTAGCTCAGGGGTAGCGGGGAATCAGCCCCAGCATTTT. It codes for CSASSGVAGNQPQHF.